One and the same sample provided the 28 T cell receptor beta chains below, sequenced in a study of blood T cell repertoires in COVID-19. Repertoires were generated with immunoSEQ multiplex PCR, while TCRdb's copy carries only in-frame clones and drops some. This table holds 310,000 or so clones, more than 80% found once. Sequenced: PBMCs or T cells enriched from blood (not recorded which). The receptors were sampled from a young woman who had recovered from COVID-19.

The CDR3 bases are TGTGCCAGCAGCGTAACTAGCTCCGGGGAGCTGTTTTTT. This translates into CASSVTSSGELFF. This chain uses TRBV6-4 with TRBJ2-2, with a possible D match to TRBD2 (6 bases). Trimming removed 6 bases from V and 6 bases from J, with 11 bases in between. The CDR3 has 13 amino acids. Germline lookup yields CDR1 MRHNA and CDR2 SNTAGT.

The chain couples TRBV7-3 to TRBJ1-5, with a tentative D call TRBD1 (5 bases). This CDR3 has 14 amino acids. Germline V gene data show CDR1 as SGHTA and CDR2 as FQGTGA. The V gene lost 5 bases and the J gene lost 2 bases, with 10 bases spanning the gap. The CDR3 loop reads CASSHGGCNQPQHF. CDR3 nucleotide sequence: TGTGCCAGCAGCCACGGGGGTTGCAATCAGCCCCAGCATTTT. Based on the CDR3 plus reference TRBV7-3 and TRBJ1-5, the full variable domain is GAGVSQTPSNKVTEKGKYVELRCDPISGHTALYWYRQSLGQGPEFLIYFQGTGAADDSGLPNDRFFAVRPEGSVSTLKIQRTERGDSAVYLCASSHGGCNQPQHFGDGTRLSIL.

The chain is built from TRBV19 and TRBJ1-1; 8 nucleotides agree with TRBD1. This CDR3 has 13 residues. CDR1 is LNHDA and CDR2 is SQIVND in the germline V gene (reference sequence). V was clipped by 3 bases and J by 6 bases; unmatched bases: 3. The CDR3 bases are TGTGCCAGTAGTATCAGGGGGCCCTCTGAAGCTTTCTTT. Protein product: CASSIRGPSEAFF.

The chain joins TRBV11-1 to TRBJ2-3; 9 bases align to TRBD1. The CDR3 length is 16 residues. Germline-derived CDR1 and CDR2 are SGHAT and FQDESV (reference sequence). The J segment lost 0 bases and the V segment lost 6 bases, leaving 7 bases of the junction unmatched. CDR3 residues: CASSSGQGLSTDTQYF. The DNA for the CDR3 is TGTGCCAGCAGTTCGGGACAGGGCCTAAGCACAGATACGCAGTATTTT.

This clone was recorded only once. As DNA, the CDR3 is TGTGCCTGGAGTGTACGCAGGGGAGATAATTCACCCCTCCACTTT. It specifies CAWSVRRGDNSPLHF. V gene TRBV30 combines with J gene TRBJ1-6; D might be TRBD1 (6 bases). This CDR3 is 15 amino acids long. Trimming took 0 bases from V and 5 from J, leaving 11 bases between them. The V gene's germline CDR1 is GTSNPN and CDR2 SVGIG (reference sequence).

The chain carries TRBV3-1 (or the pseudogene TRBV3-2) and TRBJ1-2; maybe TRBD1 (5 bases). V was shortened by 0 bases and J by 5 bases, with 13 bases between the two germline ends. The CDR3 has 15 amino acids. Germline assignment: CDR1 LGHDT and CDR2 YNNKEL (reference sequence). For the CDR3, the DNA is TGTGCCAGCAGCCAAGATTCCGGGACTCAATATGGCTACACCTTC. Amino acid sequence: CASSQDSGTQYGYTF.

This chain uses TRBV19 with TRBJ2-7; tentative D call: TRBD2 (6 bases). The length of the CDR3 is 14 residues. In germline, CDR1 is LNHDA, CDR2 SQIVND (reference sequence). V dropped 3 bases and J dropped 4 bases, with 13 bases sitting between them. The CDR3 reads CASSIHGSKYEQYF. The DNA of the CDR3 is TGTGCCAGTAGTATCCACGGGAGTAAGTACGAGCAGTACTTC.

The V and J genes are TRBV24-1 and TRBJ1-2, with 10 bases aligning to TRBD1. J was trimmed by 6 bases and V by 2 bases; bases with no gene match: 8. Germline CDR1 is KGHDR and CDR2 is SFDVKD. This CDR3 comprises 16 residues. The CDR3 spells CATSDSDRGQMDGYTF. Written as DNA, the CDR3 is TGTGCCACCAGTGATTCCGACAGGGGGCAAATGGATGGCTACACCTTC.

The chain recombines TRBV15 with TRBJ1-2; 9 bases are a match to TRBD1. The CDR3 length is 15 residues. CDR1 LNHNV and CDR2 YYDKDF come from the germline V gene (reference sequence). After removal of 0 bases from V and 2 bases from J, the junction contained 1 base not matched to a gene. The CDR3 region is CATSREQGANYGYTF. The CDR3 bases are TGTGCCACCAGCAGAGAACAGGGGGCGAACTATGGCTACACCTTC. The variable domain in full, with the rest retrieved from reference TRBV15 and TRBJ1-2, is DAMVIQNPRYQVTQFGKPVTLSCSQTLNHNVMYWYQQKSSQAPKLLFHYYDKDFNNEADTPDNFQSRRPNTSFCFLDIRSPGLGDTAMYLCATSREQGANYGYTFGSGTRLTVV.

The CDR3 here is CASSPGTGMNTEAFF. The CDR3 coding sequence is TGTGCCAGCTCACCCGGGACAGGAATGAACACTGAAGCTTTCTTT. The rearrangement links TRBV18 to TRBJ1-1; 8 nucleotides match TRBD1. This CDR3 has 15 amino acids. V shed 3 bases and J 0 bases; nucleotides not matched to a gene: 3. The V gene's germline CDR1 is KGHSH and CDR2 LQKENI.

The table lists this clone with a count of one. This chain uses TRBV27 with TRBJ2-2; no clear D. V lost 0 bases and J 7 bases, leaving 9 bases between the germline ends. CDR3 size: 14 residues. CDR1 is MNHEY, CDR2 SMNVEV, per germline (reference sequence). CDR3 DNA sequence: TGTGCCAGCAGTTTATCTGGGCGCATCGGGGAGCTGTTTTTT. Its translation: CASSLSGRIGELFF.

DNA for the CDR3: TGTGCCAGCAAAGCCGGGACTAGCGGCAACACCGGGGAGCTGTTTTTT. Encoded protein: CASKAGTSGNTGELFF. This rearrangement joins TRBV9 to TRBJ2-2, with 11 positions matching TRBD2. The germline gives CDR1 SGDLS, CDR2 YYNGEE. This CDR3 comprises 16 residues. V shed 6 bases and J 2 bases; nucleotides not matched to a gene: 6.

The CDR3 DNA reads as TGTGCCAGCAGTCCCCAGCGAGCGGGAACCGGGAACACCGGGGAGCTGTTTTTT. The encoded protein is CASSPQRAGTGNTGELFF. This rearrangement joins TRBV6-2 or TRBV6-3 to TRBJ2-2, with TRBD2 matching over 7 bases. The CDR3 spans 18 residues. The germline gives CDR1 MNHEY, CDR2 SVGEGT. Trimming at V came to 5 bases and at J to 1 base, leaving 13 bases not matched to a gene.

The chain links TRBV5-1 to TRBJ1-1; D perhaps matches TRBD1 (5 bases). The CDR3 has 14 amino acids. V was trimmed by 5 bases and J by 1 base, leaving 12 bases between them. Germline lookup yields CDR1 SGHRS and CDR2 YFSETQ. CDR3 loop: CASSSRVQNTEAFF. The DNA for the CDR3 is TGCGCCAGCAGTTCCAGGGTTCAGAACACTGAAGCTTTCTTT.

In its sample, this clone was seen once. The chain recombines TRBV7-2 with TRBJ2-7, with TRBD2 matching 11 bases. Germline-derived CDR1 and CDR2 are SGHTA and FQGNSA. Germline trimming cut 5 bases from V and 7 bases from J; bases unmatched to any gene: 10. This CDR3 comprises 15 residues. The DNA of the CDR3 is TGTGCCAGCAGCCCCCAGGGGACTAGCGGAGGGGAGCAGTACTTC. Translating gives CASSPQGTSGGEQYF.

The J gene is TRBJ2-7, the V gene TRBV27, with 7 positions matching TRBD2. This CDR3 has 13 amino acids. V gave up 7 bases and J gave up 5 bases; unmatched junction bases: 8. CDR1 MNHEY and CDR2 SMNVEV come from the germline V gene (reference sequence). In DNA form, the CDR3 reads TGTGCCAGCAAGGCCAGCGGGACCCACGAGCAGTACTTC. This sequence encodes CASKASGTHEQYF.

Written as DNA, the CDR3 is TGTGCCACCGAGCTTAAGCAGGACACCATATATTTT. Protein: CATELKQDTIYF. V is TRBV25-1 and J is TRBJ1-3; D not certain. The CDR3 spans 12 residues. Per the germline V gene, CDR1 is MGHDK and CDR2 is SYGVNS. The germline V and J ends were trimmed by 10 bases and 8 bases, with 15 bases remaining between them.

This sequence joins TRBV20-1 and TRBJ2-1; D may be TRBD2 (6 bases). This CDR3 region has 14 residues. Germline-derived CDR1 and CDR2 are DFQATT and SNEGSKA (reference sequence). V dropped 7 bases and J dropped 4 bases, with 17 bases sitting between them. The CDR3 here is CSVTEYGTYNEQFF. CDR3 in DNA: TGCAGTGTTACTGAGTACGGGACTTACAATGAGCAGTTCTTC.

The J gene is TRBJ1-1, the V gene TRBV6-1; no clear D gene. The CDR3 totals 15 residues. Germline V gene sequence: CDR1 MNHNS, CDR2 SASEGT. Between the trimmed V and J ends, which lost 1 base and 1 base, there was a span of 10 bases. Written as DNA, the CDR3 is TGTGCCAGCAGTGAAGTCTATGGTCCGAACACTGAAGCTTTCTTT. Translated: CASSEVYGPNTEAFF.

The chain links TRBV3-1 (or the pseudogene TRBV3-2) to TRBJ2-1; possible D gene TRBD2, 6 bases. Trimming took off 1 base at V and 6 bases at J, with 16 bases between the two ends. The CDR3 extends over 16 amino acids. CDR1 is LGHDT and CDR2 is YNNKEL in the germline V gene (reference sequence). CDR3 protein: CASSQASGTGPNEQFF. CDR3 DNA sequence: TGTGCCAGCAGCCAAGCCTCCGGGACTGGACCCAATGAGCAGTTCTTC.

This clone was observed once. The chain couples TRBV2 to TRBJ2-2; D perhaps matches TRBD1 (6 bases). Per germline, CDR1 SNHLY and CDR2 FYNNEI. This CDR3 region has 14 residues. V dropped 8 bases and J dropped 4 bases, with 14 bases sitting between them. CDR3 DNA: TGTGCCAGCCAAAAGGGGGAAGTCACCGGGGAGCTGTTTTTT. It yields the protein CASQKGEVTGELFF.

The V and J genes are TRBV7-2 and TRBJ1-2, with D tentatively TRBD1 (6 bases). CDR3 length equals 14 residues. The V end was cut by 5 bases, the J end by 4 bases, with 14 bases between. The germline CDR1 and CDR2 sequences are SGHTA and FQGNSA. The CDR3 region has the DNA TGTGCCAGCAGCCCTTTCAGGGGCAGCTATGGCTACACCTTC. Encoded protein: CASSPFRGSYGYTF.

This clone was seen just once. V usage is TRBV28 and J usage is TRBJ2-7; 8 bases are a match to TRBD1. Germline CDR1 reads MDHEN; CDR2 reads SYDVKM. J was trimmed by 3 bases and V by 5 bases; bases with no gene match: 9. CDR3 length: 15 residues. This CDR3 reads CASSPRQGLGYEQYF. The CDR3, as DNA: TGTGCCAGCAGTCCCCGACAGGGGTTAGGCTACGAGCAGTACTTC.

This chain links TRBV27 with TRBJ1-6; a possible D gene is TRBD1 (6 bases). CDR3 length equals 17 residues. The V gene lost 5 bases and the J gene lost 6 bases, with 20 bases spanning the gap. Germline V gives CDR1 MNHEY, CDR2 SMNVEV (reference sequence). The chain's CDR3 is CASSRLLTGLGNSPLHF. The CDR3 DNA reads as TGTGCCAGCAGTCGACTACTAACAGGGTTAGGTAATTCACCCCTCCACTTT.

The rearrangement joins TRBV3-1 (or the pseudogene TRBV3-2) to TRBJ2-1; maybe TRBD2 (5 bases). V gave up 2 bases and J gave up 7 bases, with 6 bases separating them. Per the germline V gene, CDR1 is LGHDT and CDR2 is YNNKEL (reference sequence). This CDR3 is 12 amino acids long. CDR3 sequence: CASSQRGNEQFF. CDR3 sequence (DNA): TGTGCCAGCAGCCAAAGAGGGAATGAGCAGTTCTTC.

The CDR3 DNA is TGTGCCAGCACCCCAATAGGCACTAGCGGGAGGCCTCGGTCCTACGAGCAGTACTTC. It is translated as CASTPIGTSGRPRSYEQYF. The chain joins TRBV6-4 to TRBJ2-7; 12 nucleotides match TRBD2. Trimming cost V 7 bases and J 1 base; bases outside gene matches: 17. Looked up from germline, CDR1 is MRHNA and CDR2 is SNTAGT. This CDR3 has 19 residues.

This clone was observed once. The chain couples TRBV27 to TRBJ1-1; D gene ambiguous. The CDR3 has 15 amino acids. The germline gives CDR1 MNHEY, CDR2 SMNVEV (reference sequence). The V and J ends lost 3 bases and 1 base respectively, with 12 bases between them. The CDR3 sequence: CASSFEGSGNTEAFF. The CDR3 bases are TGTGCCAGCAGTTTTGAGGGCTCGGGGAACACTGAAGCTTTCTTT.

The chain links TRBV5-5 to TRBJ1-2; TRBD1 matches at 9 bases. The CDR3 loop spans 14 amino acids. Germline CDR1 and CDR2: SGHKS and YYEKEE (reference sequence). With V trimmed by 3 bases and J by 8 bases, 8 bases remained unmatched. The CDR3 sequence is CASSWDRDTRGYTF. DNA for the CDR3: TGTGCCAGCAGCTGGGACAGGGATACTAGGGGCTACACCTTC.